This T cell receptor (beta chain) was recorded in a study of immune cell composition in non-small cell lung cancer. Study information: Lung adenocarcinoma or squamous carcinoma made up most tumours. Study results and limitations: Clones >0.5% enriched in tumour were rarer in adenocarcinoma (33%) than squamous (about 80%). Tumour TCR-beta clonality showed no significant link to smoking pack-years.

Only in-frame clones appear in the TCRdb table, and some are missing; sequencing was by immunoSEQ multiplex PCR. The table lists under 4,000 clones, nearly 85% of them singletons, with 7.5% to 9% in the top ten. This CDR3 contains 16 residues. Germline V gives CDR1 SGHTA, CDR2 FQGTGA. The V and J ends lost 2 bases and 5 bases, in that order; junction bases with no gene match: 9. This clone was found a few times. The antigen is undetermined. The sequenced sample consisted of lung tumor tissue. The sequence derives from a human donor with non-small cell lung cancer. This chain uses TRBV7-3 with TRBJ2-3, with 8 bases that match TRBD2. The CDR3, as DNA: TGTGCCAGCAGCTTAGTTACAGCGGGAGAAGTAGATACGCAGTATTTT. Its translation: CASSLVTAGEVDTQYF. Drawing the rest from reference TRBV7-3 and TRBJ2-3, the complete variable domain is GAGVSQTPSNKVTEKGKYVELRCDPISGHTALYWYRQSLGQGPEFLIYFQGTGAADDSGLPNDRFFAVRPEGSVSTLKIQRTERGDSAVYLCASSLVTAGEVDTQYFGPGTRLTVL.